A single sample gave rise to the 5 T cell receptor beta chains below, sequenced in a study of cytomegalovirus exposure and HLA in healthy donors. The table came from immunoSEQ multiplex PCR; TCRdb's copy has only in-frame clones and leaves some out. The sample lists roughly 75,000 clones, approximately 94% occurring once. The sample comprised PBMCs. The receptors stem from a man aged 18 to 29 in good health and CMV-seropositive.

The table lists this clone with a count of one. This chain joins TRBV11-3 and TRBJ2-3; 12 bases map to TRBD2. With V trimmed by 0 bases and J by 6 bases, 4 bases remained unmatched. The CDR3 loop spans 16 amino acids. Germline loops: CDR1 SGHNT, CDR2 YENEEA. CDR3 DNA sequence: TGTGCCAGCAGCTTAGACGGACTAGCGGGACGGGATACGCAGTATTTT. Encoded protein: CASSLDGLAGRDTQYF.

The chain has TRBV18 and TRBJ1-2; a weak D match, TRBD1 (6 bases). Germline CDR1 reads KGHSH; CDR2 reads LQKENI. The CDR3 is made up of 14 amino acids. Trimming shortened V by 3 bases and J by 4 bases, and 12 bases separated the two germline ends. The CDR3 DNA reads as TGTGCCAGCTCACCTAACAGGGTTAGCTATGGCTACACCTTC. It is translated as CASSPNRVSYGYTF. Based on the CDR3 plus reference TRBV18 and TRBJ1-2, the full variable domain is NAGVMQNPRHLVRRRGQEARLRCSPMKGHSHVYWYRQLPEEGLKFMVYLQKENIIDESGMPKERFSAEFPKEGPSILRIQQVVRGDSAAYFCASSPNRVSYGYTFGSGTRLTVV.

This clone was detected only a few times. The CDR3 reads CASGRTSGYEQYF. CDR3 nucleotide sequence: TGTGCCAGCGGCAGGACTAGCGGCTACGAGCAGTACTTC. V and J are TRBV6-1 and TRBJ2-7; 10 bases are shared with TRBD2. The germline gives CDR1 MNHNS, CDR2 SASEGT. The ends lost 8 bases at V and 3 bases at J; junction bases unmatched: 4. The CDR3 covers 13 residues.

CDR3 DNA sequence: TGCGCCAAACTGGACTCGCAGCAGTACTTC. It yields the protein CAKLDSQQYF. The genes are TRBV10-2 and TRBJ2-7; maybe TRBD2 (5 bases). The CDR3 is 10 residues long. Germline CDR1 is WSHSY and CDR2 is SAAADI. Trimming pared 10 bases from V and 8 bases from J, leaving 12 bases between.

The V gene is TRBV28, the J gene TRBJ1-5; TRBD1 might be the D (6 bases). V was pared by 10 bases and J by 6 bases, with 31 bases between. CDR1 and CDR2 (germline): MDHEN, SYDVKM. The CDR3 sequence is 18 residues long. The CDR3 DNA is TGTGCCACCCTACCGAGACAGGCCAAAAGGGGCGAAGGTCAGCCCCAGCATTTT. Translating it yields CATLPRQAKRGEGQPQHF. Drawing the rest from reference TRBV28 and TRBJ1-5, the complete variable domain is DVKVTQSSRYLVKRTGEKVFLECVQDMDHENMFWYRQDPGLGLRLIYFSYDVKMKEKGDIPEGYSVSREKKERFSLILESASTNQTSMYLCATLPRQAKRGEGQPQHFGDGTRLSIL.